Following are 29 T cell receptor beta chains from one sample sequenced in a study of beta chain features in type 1 diabetes. Expressed TCRB transcripts were sequenced, since all the RNA that had been isolated was reverse transcribed. TCRdb's copy holds only in-frame clones and misses some; the assay was immunoSEQ multiplex PCR. Of 310,000 or so clones listed, approximately 10% are singletons. Sequenced input: naive CD4+ T cells from blood. The source of these receptors is a woman aged 25 to 39 in good health.

The rearrangement uses TRBV2 and TRBJ2-1, with 12 bases lining up with TRBD2. Germline V CDR1 and CDR2: SNHLY, FYNNEI. The ends lost 4 bases at V and 13 bases at J; junction bases unmatched: 2. This CDR3 spans 12 amino acids. The CDR3 coding sequence is TGTGCCAGCAGTGGGACTAGCGGGGAACAGTTCTTC. Its protein is CASSGTSGEQFF. Full variable domain (remainder filled in from reference TRBV2 and TRBJ2-1): EPEVTQTPSHQVTQMGQEVILRCVPISNHLYFYWYRQILGQKVEFLVSFYNNEISEKSEIFDDQFSVERPDGSNFTLKIRSTKLEDSAMYFCASSGTSGEQFFGPGTRLTVL.

This sequence joins TRBV28 and TRBJ2-7; possible D gene TRBD2, 6 bases. CDR3 length: 12 residues. The germline V gene encodes CDR1 MDHEN and CDR2 SYDVKM. V lost 7 bases, J lost 4 bases, and 11 bases lay in between. Written as DNA, the CDR3 is TGTGCCAGCATGCGGGGCTTGTACGAGCAGTACTTC. Translation: CASMRGLYEQYF.

This rearrangement joins TRBV6-5 to TRBJ1-4; the D gene is possibly TRBD1 (5 bases). CDR3 length: 14 residues. The germline CDR1 and CDR2 sequences are MNHEY and SVGAGI. The V end lost 6 bases, the J end lost 8 bases, and 16 bases lay between the germline ends. CDR3 loop: CASSPQRGGEKLFF. The CDR3, as DNA: TGTGCCAGCAGCCCTCAAAGGGGTGGAGAAAAACTGTTTTTT.

This rearrangement joins TRBV25-1 to TRBJ1-1, with D uncertain. CDR3 length: 13 amino acids. Germline assignment: CDR1 MGHDK and CDR2 SYGVNS. Trimming took 2 bases from V and 6 from J, leaving 10 bases between them. The DNA for the CDR3 is TGTGCCAGCAGTGAACCGGGGAGGGCTGAAGCTTTCTTT. Its translation: CASSEPGRAEAFF.

This clone has just a few counts. The chain employs TRBV5-1 and TRBJ2-1; TRBD1 matches at 8 bases. From germline, CDR1 is SGHRS and CDR2 YFSETQ. With V trimmed by 5 bases and J by 3 bases, 7 bases remained unmatched. The CDR3 has 15 amino acids. As DNA, the CDR3 is TGCGCCAGCAGGACCGCGACAGGGGTCTACAATGAGCAGTTCTTC. Translating gives CASRTATGVYNEQFF.

The V call is TRBV7-3, the J call TRBJ1-1; D not resolved. This CDR3 has 18 residues. CDR1 SGHTA and CDR2 FQGTGA come from the germline V gene. The V end lost 5 bases, the J end lost 4 bases, and 26 bases lay between the germline ends. This CDR3 reads CASSPPPMEQLIGTEAFF. The CDR3 DNA is TGTGCCAGCAGCCCACCCCCCATGGAACAGCTAATTGGCACTGAAGCTTTCTTT.

The CDR3 nucleotides read TGTGCCAGCAGGGACAGACAAAGTAGTGAAGCTTTCTTT. Translating it yields CASRDRQSSEAFF. The V and J genes are TRBV2 and TRBJ1-1; D is possibly TRBD1 (6 bases). This CDR3 comprises 13 residues. From germline, CDR1 is SNHLY and CDR2 FYNNEI. The V end lost 6 bases, the J end lost 7 bases, and 15 bases lay between the germline ends.

In its sample, this clone was seen a few times. The chain combines TRBV5-1 with TRBJ1-1; the D is unclear. V shed 0 bases and J shed 0 bases, with 6 bases lying between them. There are 14 residues in the CDR3. Germline V gene data show CDR1 as SGHRS and CDR2 as YFSETQ. The CDR3 sequence is CASSLEHVNTEAFF. The DNA for the CDR3 is TGCGCCAGCAGCTTGGAACACGTGAACACTGAAGCTTTCTTT.

A few counts support this clone. The chain uses TRBV7-3 and TRBJ2-7, with TRBD1 identical over 8 bases. V was pared by 5 bases and J by 5 bases, with 5 bases of the junction left unmatched. This CDR3 is 13 amino acids long. Germline V gene lookup returns CDR1 SGHTA and CDR2 FQGTGA. CDR3 in DNA: TGTGCCAGCAGCATCGACAGGGGCCACGAGCAGTACTTC. It specifies CASSIDRGHEQYF.

This clone was recorded a few times. The V call is TRBV7-8, the J call TRBJ2-4; 7 bases are a match to TRBD1. The CDR3 extends over 13 amino acids. After removal of 5 bases from V and 3 bases from J, the junction contained 1 base not matched to a gene. Looked up from germline, CDR1 is SGHVS and CDR2 is FQNEAQ. CDR3 DNA: TGTGCCAGCAGCGGGGACAGCAAAAACATTCAGTACTTC. Protein sequence: CASSGDSKNIQYF.

This clone came up a few times. This chain joins TRBV29-1 and TRBJ2-7; 8 positions agree with TRBD2. The germline V gene encodes CDR1 SQVTM and CDR2 ANQGSEA. This CDR3 spans 14 amino acids. J lost 4 bases, V lost 1 base, and 6 bases had no gene match. CDR3 sequence: CSVEAQGLGYEQYF. CDR3 bases: TGCAGCGTTGAAGCTCAGGGACTAGGGTACGAGCAGTACTTC.

This clone was counted a few times. This chain joins TRBV7-3 and TRBJ1-1; D gene ambiguous. Germline CDR1 SGHTA, CDR2 FQGTGA. Trimming pared 3 bases from V and 0 bases from J, leaving 8 bases between. This CDR3 is built from 14 residues. The CDR3 nucleotides read TGTGCCAGCAGCTTGAAAAGCATGAACACTGAAGCTTTCTTT. Protein product: CASSLKSMNTEAFF.

This chain uses TRBV12-5 with TRBJ1-2; 7 bases map to TRBD1. CDR1 and CDR2 (germline): LGHNT, FRNRAP. CDR3 length: 16 amino acids. With 1 base clipped from V and 4 bases from J, the junction kept 9 bases outside the gene matches. Here the CDR3 reads CASGLADPTGAYGYTF. In nucleotides, the CDR3 is TGTGCTAGTGGTTTGGCTGATCCTACAGGGGCCTATGGCTACACCTTC.

The rearrangement joins TRBV28 to TRBJ1-2; the D is unclear. Germline assignment: CDR1 MDHEN and CDR2 SYDVKM. Deletions cut 3 bases from V and 5 bases from J, with 10 bases between. The CDR3 length is 13 residues. The CDR3, as DNA: TGTGCCAGCAGTTTCGGCGGATGGTATGGCTACACCTTC. It codes for CASSFGGWYGYTF.

This clone has more than one count but fewer than ten. CDR3 DNA: TGCAGCGTTGTAGTCTCAGGGGGCTTTGAGACCCAGTACTTC. It is translated as CSVVVSGGFETQYF. This sequence joins TRBV29-1 and TRBJ2-5; 8 nucleotides line up with TRBD1. This CDR3 is built from 14 residues. V shed 4 bases, J shed 5 bases, and the junction held 9 bases outside the gene matches. Germline V gives CDR1 SQVTM, CDR2 ANQGSEA.

This clone was observed a few times. The chain is built from TRBV9 and TRBJ1-2; perhaps TRBD1 as D (5 bases). V lost 0 bases and J lost 4, with 13 bases in between. The CDR3 extends over 15 amino acids. CDR1 SGDLS and CDR2 YYNGEE come from the germline V gene. CDR3: CASSVATGLGYGYTF. CDR3 DNA sequence: TGTGCCAGCAGCGTAGCCACAGGTCTGGGCTATGGCTACACCTTC.

The chain joins TRBV5-4 to TRBJ1-1; 9 bases are a match to TRBD1. This CDR3 is 15 amino acids long. CDR1 is SGHNT, CDR2 YYREEE, per germline (reference sequence). V was clipped by 2 bases and J by 0 bases; unmatched bases: 2. CDR3 DNA sequence: TGTGCCAGCAGCTTTGGACAGGGGATGAACACTGAAGCTTTCTTT. Translation: CASSFGQGMNTEAFF.

V usage is TRBV19 and J usage is TRBJ2-5; D is unresolved. CDR1 is LNHDA, CDR2 SQIVND, per germline (reference sequence). The CDR3 runs to 13 residues. The ends were cut back, 4 bases at V and 2 bases at J, with 8 bases in the middle. The CDR3 protein is CASSTLPQETQYF. Written as DNA, the CDR3 is TGTGCCAGTAGTACCCTCCCTCAAGAGACCCAGTACTTC.

The rearrangement joins TRBV30 to TRBJ1-2; D gene unclear. Per germline, CDR1 GTSNPN and CDR2 SVGIG (reference sequence). This CDR3 comprises 14 residues. The V end lost 3 bases, the J end lost 2 bases, and 13 bases lay between the germline ends. The CDR3 DNA reads as TGTGCCTGGAGGTCGCAGGCGAGAAACTATGGCTACACCTTC. This codes for CAWRSQARNYGYTF.

This clone has only a few counts. V is TRBV30 and J is TRBJ2-7, with D possibly matching TRBD1 (5 bases). The CDR3 spans 13 residues. Germline values: CDR1 GTSNPN, CDR2 SVGIG (reference sequence). Trimming cost V 3 bases and J 5 bases, with 14 bases left between them. CDR3 sequence reads: CAWSLGRVHEQYF. The CDR3 nucleotides are TGTGCCTGGAGCCTGGGCAGGGTCCACGAGCAGTACTTC. The full variable domain, its missing parts supplied by reference TRBV30 and TRBJ2-7, is SQTIHQWPATLVQPVGSPLSLECTVEGTSNPNLYWYRQAAGRGLQLLFYSVGIGQISSEVPQNLSASRPQDRQFILSSKKLLLSDSGFYLCAWSLGRVHEQYFGPGTRLTVT.

This clone was seen more than once but under ten times. The chain joins TRBV9 to TRBJ2-1; 9 bases align to TRBD2. The ends lost 4 bases at V and 9 bases at J; junction bases unmatched: 14. CDR3 length: 16 amino acids. CDR1 is SGDLS, CDR2 YYNGEE, per germline. The CDR3 DNA reads as TGTGCCAGCAGCTTAAACTGGGGGGGAGCGGGAGGTGAGCAGTTCTTC. Protein product: CASSLNWGGAGGEQFF.

The table lists this clone with a few counts. This chain connects TRBV9 to TRBJ2-5; TRBD1 agrees at 11 bases. Trimming took 0 bases from V and 5 from J; bases not matched to a gene: 6. The CDR3 runs to 16 residues. Germline V gene sequence: CDR1 SGDLS, CDR2 YYNGEE. The CDR3 region is CASSVAGGQGGETQYF. The CDR3, as DNA: TGTGCCAGCAGCGTAGCCGGGGGACAGGGGGGTGAGACCCAGTACTTC.

The rearrangement links TRBV30 to TRBJ2-7; D remains ambiguous. V lost 4 bases, J lost 3 bases, and 7 bases lay in between. The CDR3 has 11 amino acids. Per the germline V gene, CDR1 is GTSNPN and CDR2 is SVGIG (reference sequence). The CDR3 DNA is TGTGCCTGGAAACGAGTCTACGAGCAGTACTTC. This sequence encodes CAWKRVYEQYF.

This clone was counted only a few times. The gene calls are TRBV29-1 and TRBJ2-7, with 9 bases matching TRBD1. There are 14 residues in the CDR3. Trimming cost V 4 bases and J 1 base; bases outside gene matches: 5. Germline V gives CDR1 SQVTM, CDR2 ANQGSEA. CDR3 sequence (DNA): TGCAGCGTTGCCGGACAGGGGCGGTCCTACGAGCAGTACTTC. Protein sequence: CSVAGQGRSYEQYF.

CDR3 amino acids: CASSPSGATYEQYF. The CDR3 nucleotides read TGTGCCAGCAGCCCCTCTGGGGCGACCTACGAGCAGTACTTC. This chain connects TRBV28 to TRBJ2-7, with D possibly matching TRBD1 (5 bases). Trimming removed 6 bases from V and 2 bases from J, with 14 bases in between. The CDR3 runs to 14 residues. The germline V gene encodes CDR1 MDHEN and CDR2 SYDVKM.

J is TRBJ2-2 and V is TRBV9; 7 bases are a match to TRBD1. V lost 4 bases to trimming and J lost 6 bases; unmatched junction nucleotides: 9. This CDR3 contains 15 residues. Germline V lookup: CDR1 SGDLS, CDR2 YYNGEE. The CDR3 protein is CASSPRQGFAGELFF. The DNA of the CDR3 is TGTGCCAGCAGCCCGAGACAGGGTTTCGCCGGGGAGCTGTTTTTT.

V and J are TRBV4-2 and TRBJ2-7; 7 bases are a match to TRBD1. Germline trimming cut 0 bases from V and 2 bases from J; bases unmatched to any gene: 7. Germline CDR1 reads LGHNA; CDR2 reads YNFKEQ. There are 16 residues in the CDR3. The CDR3 sequence is CASSQEVVQGAYEQYF. CDR3 in DNA: TGTGCCAGCAGCCAAGAGGTGGTCCAGGGGGCCTACGAGCAGTACTTC.

In its sample, this clone was seen a few times. This chain uses TRBV30 with TRBJ2-1; TRBD2 matches 14 bases. The CDR3 extends over 17 amino acids. Germline assignment: CDR1 GTSNPN and CDR2 SVGIG (reference sequence). After removal of 0 bases from V and 5 bases from J, the junction contained 6 bases not matched to a gene. The CDR3 here is CAWSVLGLAGENNEQFF. In DNA form, the CDR3 reads TGTGCCTGGAGTGTATTGGGACTAGCGGGAGAGAACAATGAGCAGTTCTTC.

This rearrangement joins TRBV5-8 to TRBJ2-1; possible D gene TRBD2, 5 bases. CDR1 SGHTS and CDR2 YDEGEE come from the germline V gene. CDR3 length: 15 amino acids. Trimming took off 4 bases at V and 0 bases at J, with 11 bases between the two ends. The CDR3 DNA is TGTGCCAGCAGCGTATGGACTGGCTCCTACAATGAGCAGTTCTTC. It is translated as CASSVWTGSYNEQFF.